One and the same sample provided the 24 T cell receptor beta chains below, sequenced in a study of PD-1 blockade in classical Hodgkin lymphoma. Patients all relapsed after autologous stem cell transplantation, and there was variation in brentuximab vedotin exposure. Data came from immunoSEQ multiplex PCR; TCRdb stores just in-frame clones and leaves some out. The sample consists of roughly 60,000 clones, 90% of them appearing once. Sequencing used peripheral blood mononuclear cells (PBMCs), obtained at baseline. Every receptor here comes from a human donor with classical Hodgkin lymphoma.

The DNA of the CDR3 is TGTGCCAGCTCACCTGCGACGATCGGGGAGCTGTTTTTT. The encoded protein is CASSPATIGELFF. This chain uses TRBV18 with TRBJ2-2; no clear D gene. V lost 3 bases and J 7 bases, leaving 9 bases between the germline ends. Germline V lookup: CDR1 KGHSH, CDR2 LQKENI. There are 13 residues in the CDR3.

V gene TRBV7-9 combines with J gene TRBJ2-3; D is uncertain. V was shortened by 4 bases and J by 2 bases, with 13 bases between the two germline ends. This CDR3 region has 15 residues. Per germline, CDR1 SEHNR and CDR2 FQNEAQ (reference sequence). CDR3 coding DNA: TGTGCCAGCAGCTACCCCGACGCTTTCACAGATACGCAGTATTTT. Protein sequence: CASSYPDAFTDTQYF.

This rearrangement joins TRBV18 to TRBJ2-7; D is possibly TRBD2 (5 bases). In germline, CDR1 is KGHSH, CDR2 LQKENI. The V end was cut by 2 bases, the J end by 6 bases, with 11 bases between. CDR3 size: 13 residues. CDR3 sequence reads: CASSPMGRTEQYF. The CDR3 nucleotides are TGTGCCAGCTCACCAATGGGGAGAACCGAGCAGTACTTC. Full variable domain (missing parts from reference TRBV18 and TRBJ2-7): NAGVMQNPRHLVRRRGQEARLRCSPMKGHSHVYWYRQLPEEGLKFMVYLQKENIIDESGMPKERFSAEFPKEGPSILRIQQVVRGDSAAYFCASSPMGRTEQYFGPGTRLTVT.

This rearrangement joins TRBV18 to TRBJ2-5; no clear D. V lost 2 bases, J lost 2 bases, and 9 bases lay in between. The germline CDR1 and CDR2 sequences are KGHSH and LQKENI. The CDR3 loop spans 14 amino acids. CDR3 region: CASSPLVGQETQYF. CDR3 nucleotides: TGTGCCAGCTCACCATTAGTGGGACAAGAGACCCAGTACTTC.

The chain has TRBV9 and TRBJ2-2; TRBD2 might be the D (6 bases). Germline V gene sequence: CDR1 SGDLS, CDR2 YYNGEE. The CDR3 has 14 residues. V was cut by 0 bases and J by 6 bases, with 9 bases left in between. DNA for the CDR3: TGTGCCAGCAGCGTAGATGGAGGGCCCGGGGAGCTGTTTTTT. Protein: CASSVDGGPGELFF. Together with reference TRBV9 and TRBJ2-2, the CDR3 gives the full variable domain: DSGVTQTPKHLITATGQRVTLRCSPRSGDLSVYWYQQSLDQGLQFLIQYYNGEERAKGNILERFSAQQFPDLHSELNLSSLELGDSALYFCASSVDGGPGELFFGEGSRLTVL.

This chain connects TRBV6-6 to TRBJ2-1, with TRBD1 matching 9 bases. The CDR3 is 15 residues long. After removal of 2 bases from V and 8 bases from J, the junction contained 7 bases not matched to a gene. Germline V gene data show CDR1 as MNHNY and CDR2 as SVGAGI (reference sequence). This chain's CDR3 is CASSYGDRVFDEQFF. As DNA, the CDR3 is TGTGCCAGCAGTTACGGGGACAGGGTTTTCGATGAGCAGTTCTTC.

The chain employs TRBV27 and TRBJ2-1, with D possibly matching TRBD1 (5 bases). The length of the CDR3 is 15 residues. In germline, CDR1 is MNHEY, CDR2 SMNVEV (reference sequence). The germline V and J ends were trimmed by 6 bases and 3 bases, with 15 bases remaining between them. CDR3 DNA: TGTGCCAGCAGCCCAGGGAACGGTATCTACAATGAGCAGTTCTTC. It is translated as CASSPGNGIYNEQFF.

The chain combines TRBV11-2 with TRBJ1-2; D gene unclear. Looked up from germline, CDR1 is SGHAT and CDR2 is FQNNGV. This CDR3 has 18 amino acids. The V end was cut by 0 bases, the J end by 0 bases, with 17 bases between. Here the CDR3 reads CASSLDFGIGLSNYGYTF. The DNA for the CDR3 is TGTGCCAGCAGCTTAGATTTCGGGATAGGCCTATCTAACTATGGCTACACCTTC. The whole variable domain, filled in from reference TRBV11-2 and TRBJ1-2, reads EAGVAQSPRYKIIEKRQSVAFWCNPISGHATLYWYQQILGQGPKLLIQFQNNGVVDDSQLPKDRFSAERLKGVDSTLKIQPAKLEDSAVYLCASSLDFGIGLSNYGYTFGSGTRLTVV.

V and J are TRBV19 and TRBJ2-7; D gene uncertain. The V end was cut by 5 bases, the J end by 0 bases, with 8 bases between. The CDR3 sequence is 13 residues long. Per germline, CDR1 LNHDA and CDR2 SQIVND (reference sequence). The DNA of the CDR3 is TGTGCCAGTAGTGCCGAAATCTCCTACGAGCAGTACTTC. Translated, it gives CASSAEISYEQYF.

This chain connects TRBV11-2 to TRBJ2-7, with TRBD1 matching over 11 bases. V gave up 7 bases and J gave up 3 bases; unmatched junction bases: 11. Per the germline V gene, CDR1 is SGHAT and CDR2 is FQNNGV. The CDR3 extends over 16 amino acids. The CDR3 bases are TGTGCCAGCAACGAAAGGGCGGGGACAGGGGGCTACGAGCAGTACTTC. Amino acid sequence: CASNERAGTGGYEQYF. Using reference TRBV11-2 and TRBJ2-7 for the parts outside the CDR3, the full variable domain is EAGVAQSPRYKIIEKRQSVAFWCNPISGHATLYWYQQILGQGPKLLIQFQNNGVVDDSQLPKDRFSAERLKGVDSTLKIQPAKLEDSAVYLCASNERAGTGGYEQYFGPGTRLTVT.

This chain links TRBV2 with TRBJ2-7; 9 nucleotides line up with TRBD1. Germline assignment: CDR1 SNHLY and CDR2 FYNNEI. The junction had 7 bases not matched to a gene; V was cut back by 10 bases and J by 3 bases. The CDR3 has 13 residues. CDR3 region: CATKDRGVYEQYF. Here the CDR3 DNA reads TGTGCCACTAAGGACAGGGGCGTCTACGAGCAGTACTTC.

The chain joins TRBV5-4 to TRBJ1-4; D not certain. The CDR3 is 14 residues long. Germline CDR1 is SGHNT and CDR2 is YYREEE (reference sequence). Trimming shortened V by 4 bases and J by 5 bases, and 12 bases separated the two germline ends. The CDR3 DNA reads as TGTGCCAGCAGCCCTGGCGCCCTCAATGAAAAACTGTTTTTT. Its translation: CASSPGALNEKLFF.

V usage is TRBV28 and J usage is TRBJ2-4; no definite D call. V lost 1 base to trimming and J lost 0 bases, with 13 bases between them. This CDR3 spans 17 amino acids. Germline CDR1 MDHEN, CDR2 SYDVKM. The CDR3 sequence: CASSLSPESLAKNIQYF. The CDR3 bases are TGTGCCAGCAGTTTATCCCCAGAGTCCCTAGCCAAAAACATTCAGTACTTC.

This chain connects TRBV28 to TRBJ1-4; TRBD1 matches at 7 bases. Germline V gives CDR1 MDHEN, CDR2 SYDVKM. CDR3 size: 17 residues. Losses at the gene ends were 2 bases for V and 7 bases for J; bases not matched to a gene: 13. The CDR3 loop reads CASSLEWDSQGSEKLFF. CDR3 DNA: TGTGCCAGCAGTTTAGAATGGGACAGCCAAGGGAGTGAAAAACTGTTTTTT.

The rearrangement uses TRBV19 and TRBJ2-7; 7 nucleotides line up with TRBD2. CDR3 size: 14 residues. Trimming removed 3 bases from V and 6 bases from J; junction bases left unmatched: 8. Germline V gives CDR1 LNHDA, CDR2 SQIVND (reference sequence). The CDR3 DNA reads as TGTGCCAGTAGTATTGGGACTATTACGGGCGAGCAGTACTTC. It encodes CASSIGTITGEQYF. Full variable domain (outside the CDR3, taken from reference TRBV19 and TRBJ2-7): DGGITQSPKYLFRKEGQNVTLSCEQNLNHDAMYWYRQDPGQGLRLIYYSQIVNDFQKGDIAEGYSVSREKKESFPLTVTSAQKNPTAFYLCASSIGTITGEQYFGPGTRLTVT.

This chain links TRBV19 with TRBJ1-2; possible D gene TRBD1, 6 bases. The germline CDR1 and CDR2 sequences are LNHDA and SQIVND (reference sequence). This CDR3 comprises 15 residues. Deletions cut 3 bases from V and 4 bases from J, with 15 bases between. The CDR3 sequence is CASSILPGGAYGYTF. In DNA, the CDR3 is TGTGCCAGTAGTATTCTGCCCGGGGGCGCCTATGGCTACACCTTC.

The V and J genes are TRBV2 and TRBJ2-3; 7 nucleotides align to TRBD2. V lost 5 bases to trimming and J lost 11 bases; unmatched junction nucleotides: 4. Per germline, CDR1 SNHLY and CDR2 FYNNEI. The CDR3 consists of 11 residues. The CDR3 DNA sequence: TGTGCCAGCAGTTCTCGGGGGGAGCAGTATTTT. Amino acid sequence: CASSSRGEQYF.

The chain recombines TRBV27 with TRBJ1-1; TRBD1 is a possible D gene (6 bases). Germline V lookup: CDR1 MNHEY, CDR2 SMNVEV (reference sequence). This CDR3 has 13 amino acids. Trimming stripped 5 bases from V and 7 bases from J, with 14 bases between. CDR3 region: CASSPRGPREAFF. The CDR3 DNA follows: TGTGCCAGCAGTCCCAGGGGTCCGCGTGAAGCTTTCTTT.

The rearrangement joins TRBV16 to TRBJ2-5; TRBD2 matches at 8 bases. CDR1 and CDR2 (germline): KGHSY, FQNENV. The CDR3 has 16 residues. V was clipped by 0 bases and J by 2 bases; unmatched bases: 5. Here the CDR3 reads CASSQSSLADQETQYF. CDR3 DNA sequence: TGTGCCAGCAGCCAATCCTCACTAGCGGATCAAGAGACCCAGTACTTC.

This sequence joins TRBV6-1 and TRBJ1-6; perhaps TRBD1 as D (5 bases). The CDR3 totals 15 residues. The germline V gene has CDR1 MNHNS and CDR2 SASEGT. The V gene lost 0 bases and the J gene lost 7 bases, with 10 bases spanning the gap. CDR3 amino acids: CASSEAQGGNSPLHF. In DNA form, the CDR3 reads TGTGCCAGCAGTGAAGCCCAGGGCGGGAATTCACCCCTCCACTTT.

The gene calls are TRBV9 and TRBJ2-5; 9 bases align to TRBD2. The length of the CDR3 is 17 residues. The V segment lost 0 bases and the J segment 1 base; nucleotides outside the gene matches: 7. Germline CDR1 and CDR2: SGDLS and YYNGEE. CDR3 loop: CASSVGPSGILQETQYF. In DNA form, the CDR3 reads TGTGCCAGCAGCGTAGGTCCTAGCGGGATTCTCCAAGAGACCCAGTACTTC.

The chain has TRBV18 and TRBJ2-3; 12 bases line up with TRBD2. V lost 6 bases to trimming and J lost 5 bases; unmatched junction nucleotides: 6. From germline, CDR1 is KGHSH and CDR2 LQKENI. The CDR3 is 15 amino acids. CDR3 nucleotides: TGTGCCAGCTCGTCGACTAGCGGGGGAAAAGATACGCAGTATTTT. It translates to CASSSTSGGKDTQYF.

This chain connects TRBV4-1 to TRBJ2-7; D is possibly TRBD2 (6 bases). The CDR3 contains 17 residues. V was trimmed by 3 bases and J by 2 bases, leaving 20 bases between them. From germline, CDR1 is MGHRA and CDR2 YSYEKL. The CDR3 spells CASSQRVAEGPAYEQYF. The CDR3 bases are TGCGCCAGCAGCCAGAGAGTAGCGGAGGGACCTGCCTACGAGCAGTACTTC.

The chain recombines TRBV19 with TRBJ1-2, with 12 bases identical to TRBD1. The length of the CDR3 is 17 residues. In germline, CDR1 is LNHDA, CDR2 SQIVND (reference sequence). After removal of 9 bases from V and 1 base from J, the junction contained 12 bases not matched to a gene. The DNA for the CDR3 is TGTGCCAGCCTCAATCGGGACAGGGGGCTTGGTAACTATGGCTACACCTTC. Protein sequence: CASLNRDRGLGNYGYTF.